The entry below gives a single T cell receptor beta chain sequence along with its context. Antigen specificity is unknown. Sequencing was performed with immunoSEQ multiplex PCR; in TCRdb, only in-frame clones are kept and a portion is missing. The profile shows about 23,000 clones, 80% to 90% of them singletons. This entry comes from a study of OX40 agonist ivuxolimab in advanced cancers. Findings and caveats of the study: Normalized expansion of T-cell clones was also low for some nonresponders. Partial responders dosed at 0.1-3.0 mg/kg displayed clonal expansion ranking among the lowest.

The CDR3 covers 15 residues. The V gene end was trimmed by 2 bases and the J gene end by 5 bases; junction bases not matched to a gene: 6. Germline CDR1 is SGHNT and CDR2 is YYREEE (reference sequence). The chain combines TRBV5-4 with TRBJ1-1, with 10 nucleotides matching TRBD1. The sequenced sample was CD4+ or CD8+ T cells sorted from blood, obtained in a trial of the OX40 agonist ivuxolimab. This clonotype was sampled from an adult with an advanced solid tumor such as melanoma, head and neck, liver or kidney cancer. The CDR3 is CASSFFSGQGTEAFF. For the CDR3, the DNA is TGTGCCAGCAGCTTTTTTTCGGGACAGGGGACTGAAGCTTTCTTT.